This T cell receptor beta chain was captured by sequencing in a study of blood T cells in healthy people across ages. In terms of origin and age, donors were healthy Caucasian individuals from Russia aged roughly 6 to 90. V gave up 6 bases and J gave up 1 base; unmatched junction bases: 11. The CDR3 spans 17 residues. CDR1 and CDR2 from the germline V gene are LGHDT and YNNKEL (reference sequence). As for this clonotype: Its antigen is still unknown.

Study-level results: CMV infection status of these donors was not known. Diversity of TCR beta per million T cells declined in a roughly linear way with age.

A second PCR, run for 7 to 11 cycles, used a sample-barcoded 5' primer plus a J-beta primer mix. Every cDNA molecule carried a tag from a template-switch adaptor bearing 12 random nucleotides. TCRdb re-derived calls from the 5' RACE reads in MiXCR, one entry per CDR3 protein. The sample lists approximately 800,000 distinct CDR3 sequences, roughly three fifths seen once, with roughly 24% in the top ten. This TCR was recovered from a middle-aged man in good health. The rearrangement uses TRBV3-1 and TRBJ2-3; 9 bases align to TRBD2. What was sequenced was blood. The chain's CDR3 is CASRTTSGKKRTDTQYF. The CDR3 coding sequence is TGTGCCAGCAGGACGACTAGCGGAAAAAAACGCACAGATACGCAGTATTTT.